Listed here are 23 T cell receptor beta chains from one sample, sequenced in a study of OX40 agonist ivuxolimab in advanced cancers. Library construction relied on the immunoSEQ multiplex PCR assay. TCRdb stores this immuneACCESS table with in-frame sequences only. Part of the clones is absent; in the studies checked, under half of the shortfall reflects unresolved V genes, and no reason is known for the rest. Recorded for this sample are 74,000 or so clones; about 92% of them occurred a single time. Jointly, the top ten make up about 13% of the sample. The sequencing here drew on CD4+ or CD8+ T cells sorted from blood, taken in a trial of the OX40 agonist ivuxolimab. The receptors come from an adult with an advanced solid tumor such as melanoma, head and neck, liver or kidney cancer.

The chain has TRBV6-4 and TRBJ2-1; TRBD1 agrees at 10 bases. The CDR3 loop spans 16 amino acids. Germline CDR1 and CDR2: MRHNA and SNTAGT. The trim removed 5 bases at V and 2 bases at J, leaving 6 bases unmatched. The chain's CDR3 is CASSYGTGVPYNEQFF. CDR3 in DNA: TGTGCCAGCAGTTACGGGACAGGGGTCCCCTACAATGAGCAGTTCTTC.

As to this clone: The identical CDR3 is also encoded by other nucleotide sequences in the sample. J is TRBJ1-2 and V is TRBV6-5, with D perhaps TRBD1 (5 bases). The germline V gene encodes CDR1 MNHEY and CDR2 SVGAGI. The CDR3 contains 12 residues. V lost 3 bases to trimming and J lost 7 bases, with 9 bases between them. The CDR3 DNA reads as TGTGCCAGCAGTTATGGCCAGGGTGGCTACACCTTC. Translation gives CASSYGQGGYTF.

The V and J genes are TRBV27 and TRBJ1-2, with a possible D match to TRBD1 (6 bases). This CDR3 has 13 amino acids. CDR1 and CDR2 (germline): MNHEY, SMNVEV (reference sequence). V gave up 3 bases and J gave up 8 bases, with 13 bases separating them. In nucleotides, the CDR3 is TGTGCCAGCAGTTTGACCGGGGGCGGGGGCTACACCTTC. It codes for CASSLTGGGGYTF.

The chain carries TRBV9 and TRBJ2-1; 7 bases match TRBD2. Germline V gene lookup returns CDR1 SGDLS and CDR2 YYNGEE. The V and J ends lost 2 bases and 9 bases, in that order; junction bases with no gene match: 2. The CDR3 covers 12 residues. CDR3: CASSVTSAEQFF. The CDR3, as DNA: TGTGCCAGCAGCGTCACTAGCGCTGAGCAGTTCTTC.

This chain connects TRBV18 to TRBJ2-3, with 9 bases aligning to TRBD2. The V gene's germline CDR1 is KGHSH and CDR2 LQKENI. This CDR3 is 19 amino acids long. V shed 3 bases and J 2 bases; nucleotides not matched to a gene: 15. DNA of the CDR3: TGTGCCAGCTCACCGCCAGGCGAGCGGGGGGCATATTACACAGATACGCAGTATTTT. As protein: CASSPPGERGAYYTDTQYF.

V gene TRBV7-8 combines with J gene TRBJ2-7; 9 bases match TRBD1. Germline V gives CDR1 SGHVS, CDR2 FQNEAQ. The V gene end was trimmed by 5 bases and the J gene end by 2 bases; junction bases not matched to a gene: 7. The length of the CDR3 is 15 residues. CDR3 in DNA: TGTGCCAGCAGCCCCTGGGGACAGGGAACCTACGAGCAGTACTTC. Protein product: CASSPWGQGTYEQYF.

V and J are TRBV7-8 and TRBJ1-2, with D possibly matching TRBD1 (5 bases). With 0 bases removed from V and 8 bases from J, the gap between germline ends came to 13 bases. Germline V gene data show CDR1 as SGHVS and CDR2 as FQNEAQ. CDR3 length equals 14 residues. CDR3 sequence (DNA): TGTGCCAGCAGCTTAGCGACAGAGAGGTCCGGCTACACCTTC. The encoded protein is CASSLATERSGYTF. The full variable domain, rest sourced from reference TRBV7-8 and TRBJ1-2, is GAGVSQSPRYKVAKRGQDVALRCDPISGHVSLFWYQQALGQGPEFLTYFQNEAQLDKSGLPSDRFFAERPEGSVSTLKIQRTQQEDSAVYLCASSLATERSGYTFGSGTRLTVV.

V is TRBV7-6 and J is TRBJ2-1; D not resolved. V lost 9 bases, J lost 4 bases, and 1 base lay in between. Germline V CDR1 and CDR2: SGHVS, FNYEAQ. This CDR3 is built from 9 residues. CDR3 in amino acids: CASYNEQFF. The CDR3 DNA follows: TGTGCCAGTTACAATGAGCAGTTCTTC.

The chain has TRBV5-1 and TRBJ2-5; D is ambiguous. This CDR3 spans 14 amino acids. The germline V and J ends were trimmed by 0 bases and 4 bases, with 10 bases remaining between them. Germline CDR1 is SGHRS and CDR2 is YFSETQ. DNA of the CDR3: TGCGCCAGCAGCTTGGAAGGCCAGCTAGAGACCCAGTACTTC. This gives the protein CASSLEGQLETQYF. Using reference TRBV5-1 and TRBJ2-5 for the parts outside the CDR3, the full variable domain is KAGVTQTPRYLIKTRGQQVTLSCSPISGHRSVSWYQQTPGQGLQFLFEYFSETQRNKGNFPGRFSGRQFSNSRSEMNVSTLELGDSALYLCASSLEGQLETQYFGPGTRLLVL.

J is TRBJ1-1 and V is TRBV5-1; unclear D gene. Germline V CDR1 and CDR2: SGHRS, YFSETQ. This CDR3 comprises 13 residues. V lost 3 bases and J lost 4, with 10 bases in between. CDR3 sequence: CASSSPPSTEAFF. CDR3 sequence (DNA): TGCGCCAGCAGCTCCCCCCCGTCCACTGAAGCTTTCTTT.

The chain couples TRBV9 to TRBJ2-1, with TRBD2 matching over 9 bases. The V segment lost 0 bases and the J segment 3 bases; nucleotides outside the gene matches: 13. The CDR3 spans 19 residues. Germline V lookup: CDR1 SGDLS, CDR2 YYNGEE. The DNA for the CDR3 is TGTGCCAGCAGCGTAGGTTGGGAGCTAGCGGGGAGTTACTACAATGAGCAGTTCTTC. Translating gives CASSVGWELAGSYYNEQFF.

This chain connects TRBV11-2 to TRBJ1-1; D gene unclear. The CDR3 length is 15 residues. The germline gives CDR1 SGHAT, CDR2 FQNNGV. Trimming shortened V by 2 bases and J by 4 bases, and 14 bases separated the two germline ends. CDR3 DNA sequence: TGTGCCAGCAGCTTAAACCCGCAGGCTATCACTGAAGCTTTCTTT. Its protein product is CASSLNPQAITEAFF. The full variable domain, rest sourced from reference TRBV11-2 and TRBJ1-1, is EAGVAQSPRYKIIEKRQSVAFWCNPISGHATLYWYQQILGQGPKLLIQFQNNGVVDDSQLPKDRFSAERLKGVDSTLKIQPAKLEDSAVYLCASSLNPQAITEAFFGQGTRLTVV.

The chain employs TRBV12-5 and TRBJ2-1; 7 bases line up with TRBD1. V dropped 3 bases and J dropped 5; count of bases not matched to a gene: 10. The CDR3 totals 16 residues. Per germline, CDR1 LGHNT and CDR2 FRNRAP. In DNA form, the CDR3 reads TGTGCTAGTGGTTTCCTGACCGGACAGGCCAACAATGAGCAGTTCTTC. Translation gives CASGFLTGQANNEQFF.

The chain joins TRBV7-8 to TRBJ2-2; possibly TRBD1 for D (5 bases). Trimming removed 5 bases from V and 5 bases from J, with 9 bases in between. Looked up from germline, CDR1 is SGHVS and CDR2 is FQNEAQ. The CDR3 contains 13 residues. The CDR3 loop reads CASSLDSTGELFF. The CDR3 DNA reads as TGTGCCAGCAGCCTAGACAGTACCGGGGAGCTGTTTTTT.

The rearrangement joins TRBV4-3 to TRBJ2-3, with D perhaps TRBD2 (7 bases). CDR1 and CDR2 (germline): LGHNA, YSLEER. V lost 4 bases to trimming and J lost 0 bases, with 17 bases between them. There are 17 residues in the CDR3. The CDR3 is CASSPDRGASSTDTQYF. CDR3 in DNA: TGCGCCAGCAGCCCCGACCGGGGGGCCAGTAGCACAGATACGCAGTATTTT.

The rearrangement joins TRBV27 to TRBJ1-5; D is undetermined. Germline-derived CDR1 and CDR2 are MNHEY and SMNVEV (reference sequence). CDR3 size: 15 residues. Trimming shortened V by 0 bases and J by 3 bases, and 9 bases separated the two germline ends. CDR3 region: CASSLSPNLNQPQHF. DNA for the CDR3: TGTGCCAGCAGTTTATCGCCAAACCTCAATCAGCCCCAGCATTTT.

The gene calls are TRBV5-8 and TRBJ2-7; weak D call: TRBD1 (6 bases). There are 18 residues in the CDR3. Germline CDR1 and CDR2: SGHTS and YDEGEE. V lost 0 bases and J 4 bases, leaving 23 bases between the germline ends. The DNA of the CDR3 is TGTGCCAGCAGCTTGGGCTTTAGCAGGGGATTTCGGTTGTACGAGCAGTACTTC. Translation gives CASSLGFSRGFRLYEQYF.

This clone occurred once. This CDR3 is CASSLGGNNRPAFF. The CDR3 DNA is TGTGCCAGCAGCTTAGGTGGTAACAACCGCCCAGCTTTCTTT. The J gene is TRBJ1-1, the V gene TRBV7-9, with D unclear. CDR3 length: 14 residues. The V gene's germline CDR1 is SEHNR and CDR2 FQNEAQ (reference sequence). Trimming stripped 1 base from V and 10 bases from J, with 16 bases between.

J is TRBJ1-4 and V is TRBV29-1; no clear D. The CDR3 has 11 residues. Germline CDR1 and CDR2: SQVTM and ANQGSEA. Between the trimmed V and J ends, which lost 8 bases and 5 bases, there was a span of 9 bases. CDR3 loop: CSITGNEKLFF. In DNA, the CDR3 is TGCAGCATTACGGGGAATGAAAAACTGTTTTTT.

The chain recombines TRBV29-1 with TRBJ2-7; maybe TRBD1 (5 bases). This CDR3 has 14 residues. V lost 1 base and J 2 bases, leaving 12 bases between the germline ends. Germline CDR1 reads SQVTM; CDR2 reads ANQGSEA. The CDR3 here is CSVEVAGKTYEQYF. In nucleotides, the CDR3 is TGCAGCGTTGAAGTAGCAGGGAAAACCTACGAGCAGTACTTC.

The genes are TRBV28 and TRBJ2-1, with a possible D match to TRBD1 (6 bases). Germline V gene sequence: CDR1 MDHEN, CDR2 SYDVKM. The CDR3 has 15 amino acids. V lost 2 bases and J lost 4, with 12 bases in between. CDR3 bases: TGTGCCAGCAGTTTAGCAGGGGTGGGTTACAATGAGCAGTTCTTC. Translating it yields CASSLAGVGYNEQFF.

CDR3 DNA: TGTGCCAGCAGGACTAGCGGGCCTCCAAACACCTACGAGCAGTACTTC. Residues: CASRTSGPPNTYEQYF. The rearrangement uses TRBV21-1 and TRBJ2-7; the table's D call, TRBD2, was not checked against the DNA. TRBV21-1 is recorded as a pseudogene. The CDR3 covers 16 residues.

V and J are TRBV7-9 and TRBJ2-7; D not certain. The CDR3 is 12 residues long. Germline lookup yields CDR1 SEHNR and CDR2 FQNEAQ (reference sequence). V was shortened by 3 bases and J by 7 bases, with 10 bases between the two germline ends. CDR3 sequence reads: CASSFPAGEQYF. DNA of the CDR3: TGTGCCAGCAGCTTCCCAGCTGGTGAGCAGTACTTC.